This section outlines one T cell receptor (beta chain) sequence together with its context. The target antigen is unknown. The entry originates in a study of shared clonotypes between healthy human individuals. Study in general: The donors, two women and a few men, were aged 18 to 49.

Germline-derived CDR1 and CDR2 are SNHLY and FYNNEI. V lost 3 bases and J lost 2, with 13 bases in between. The CDR3 runs 15 residues. Only Caucasian adults living in Nashville, Tennessee made up the donor group. Profiling relied on immunoSEQ multiplex PCR, and the TCRdb table lists in-frame clones only, not all of them. The sample has about 2.3 million clones, around 93% seen once. Study-wide points: Rarefaction showed that sequencing of sorted subsets was incomplete (despite large depth).

What was sequenced was naive CD4+ T cells from PBMCs. Subset indicated: CD45RA+ positively selected. J is TRBJ2-5 and V is TRBV2; possible D gene TRBD1, 6 bases. The receptor's source is a man younger than 30 in good health. Some clones in this sample may be carry-over from other donors' samples. CDR3 sequence: CASSEQYGQQETQYF. The CDR3 DNA reads TGTGCCAGCAGTGAGCAGTATGGACAGCAAGAGACCCAGTACTTC.